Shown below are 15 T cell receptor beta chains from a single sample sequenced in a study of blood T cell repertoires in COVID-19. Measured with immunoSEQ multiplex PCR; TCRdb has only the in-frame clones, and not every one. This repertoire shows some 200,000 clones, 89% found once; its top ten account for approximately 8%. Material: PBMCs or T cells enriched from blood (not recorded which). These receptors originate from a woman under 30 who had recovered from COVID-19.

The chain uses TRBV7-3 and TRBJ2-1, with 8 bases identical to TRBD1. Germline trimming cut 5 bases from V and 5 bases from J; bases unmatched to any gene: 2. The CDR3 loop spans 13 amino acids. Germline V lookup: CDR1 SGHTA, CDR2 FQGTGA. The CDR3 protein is CASSQDRDNEQFF. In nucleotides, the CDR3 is TGTGCCAGCAGCCAGGACAGGGACAATGAGCAGTTCTTC.

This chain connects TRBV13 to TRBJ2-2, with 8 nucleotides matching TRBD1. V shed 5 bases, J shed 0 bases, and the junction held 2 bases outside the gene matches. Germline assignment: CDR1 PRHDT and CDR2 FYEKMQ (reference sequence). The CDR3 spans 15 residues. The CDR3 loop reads CASSQDRANTGELFF. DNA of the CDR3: TGTGCCAGCAGCCAGGACAGGGCGAACACCGGGGAGCTGTTTTTT.

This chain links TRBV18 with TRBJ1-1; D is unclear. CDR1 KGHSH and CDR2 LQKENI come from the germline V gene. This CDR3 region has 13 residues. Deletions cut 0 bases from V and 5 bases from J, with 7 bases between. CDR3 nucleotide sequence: TGTGCCAGCTCACCACCGTCCCTGACTGAAGCTTTCTTT. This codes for CASSPPSLTEAFF. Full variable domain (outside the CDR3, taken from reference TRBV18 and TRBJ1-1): NAGVMQNPRHLVRRRGQEARLRCSPMKGHSHVYWYRQLPEEGLKFMVYLQKENIIDESGMPKERFSAEFPKEGPSILRIQQVVRGDSAAYFCASSPPSLTEAFFGQGTRLTVV.

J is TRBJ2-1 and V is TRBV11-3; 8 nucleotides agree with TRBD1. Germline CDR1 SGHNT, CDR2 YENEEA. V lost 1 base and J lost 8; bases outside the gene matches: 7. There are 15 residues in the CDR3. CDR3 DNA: TGTGCCAGCAGCTTAGGCAGGGGGCGCCGTGATGAGCAGTTCTTC. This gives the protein CASSLGRGRRDEQFF.

The CDR3 nucleotides read TGTGCCAGTAGTAGGCTCCAGGGGTTTTCCTACAATGAGCAGTTCTTC. Translation: CASSRLQGFSYNEQFF. The chain is built from TRBV19 and TRBJ2-1; possible D gene TRBD1, 6 bases. This CDR3 is built from 16 residues. V lost 4 bases to trimming and J lost 1 base, with 14 bases between them. Germline loops: CDR1 LNHDA, CDR2 SQIVND (reference sequence). Combining the CDR3 with reference TRBV19 and TRBJ2-1 gives the whole variable domain DGGITQSPKYLFRKEGQNVTLSCEQNLNHDAMYWYRQDPGQGLRLIYYSQIVNDFQKGDIAEGYSVSREKKESFPLTVTSAQKNPTAFYLCASSRLQGFSYNEQFFGPGTRLTVL.

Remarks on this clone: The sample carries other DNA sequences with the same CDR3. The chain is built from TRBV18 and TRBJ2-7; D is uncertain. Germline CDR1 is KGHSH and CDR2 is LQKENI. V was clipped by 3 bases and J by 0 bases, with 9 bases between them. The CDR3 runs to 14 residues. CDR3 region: CASSPPGSSYEQYF. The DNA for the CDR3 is TGTGCCAGCTCACCTCCAGGTAGCTCCTACGAGCAGTACTTC.

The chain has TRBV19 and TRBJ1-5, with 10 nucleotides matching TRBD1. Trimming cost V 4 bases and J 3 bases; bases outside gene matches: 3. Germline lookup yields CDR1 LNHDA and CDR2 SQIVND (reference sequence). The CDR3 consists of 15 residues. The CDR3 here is CASSKGTGANQPQHF. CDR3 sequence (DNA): TGTGCCAGTAGTAAGGGGACAGGGGCCAATCAGCCCCAGCATTTT.

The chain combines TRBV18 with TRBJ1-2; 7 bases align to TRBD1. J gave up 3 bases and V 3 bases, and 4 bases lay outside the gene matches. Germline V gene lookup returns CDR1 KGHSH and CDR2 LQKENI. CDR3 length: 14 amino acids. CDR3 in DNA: TGTGCCAGCTCACCTAGGGACAGCCACTATGGCTACACCTTC. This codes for CASSPRDSHYGYTF.

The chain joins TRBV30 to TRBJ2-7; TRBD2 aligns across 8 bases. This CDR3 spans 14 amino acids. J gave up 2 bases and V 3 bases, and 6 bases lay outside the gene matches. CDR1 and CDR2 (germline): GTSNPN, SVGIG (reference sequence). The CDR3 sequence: CAWRGKRGTYEQYF. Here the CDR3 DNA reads TGTGCCTGGAGAGGAAAGCGGGGGACCTACGAGCAGTACTTC.

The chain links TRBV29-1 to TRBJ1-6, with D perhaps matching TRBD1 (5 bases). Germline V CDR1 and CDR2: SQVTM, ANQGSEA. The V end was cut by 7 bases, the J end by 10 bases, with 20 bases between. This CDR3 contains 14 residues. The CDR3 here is CSAEGPREVSPLHF. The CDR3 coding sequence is TGCAGCGCCGAGGGGCCTCGGGAGGTCTCACCCCTCCACTTT.

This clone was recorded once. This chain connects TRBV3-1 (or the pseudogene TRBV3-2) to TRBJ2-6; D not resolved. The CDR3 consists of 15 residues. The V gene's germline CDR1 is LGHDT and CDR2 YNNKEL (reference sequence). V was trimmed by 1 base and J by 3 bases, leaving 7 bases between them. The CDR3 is CASSQAGVGANVLTF. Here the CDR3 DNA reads TGTGCCAGCAGCCAAGCCGGTGTTGGGGCCAACGTCCTGACTTTC.

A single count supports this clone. The CDR3 sequence is CASSHPLRDRERDGYTF. The CDR3 DNA follows: TGTGCCAGCAGCCATCCTCTTAGGGACAGGGAAAGAGATGGCTACACCTTC. V is TRBV3-1 (or the pseudogene TRBV3-2) and J is TRBJ1-2, with 9 nucleotides matching TRBD1. CDR3 length: 17 residues. V lost 3 bases, J lost 6 bases, and 14 bases stayed unmatched. The germline V gene has CDR1 LGHDT and CDR2 YNNKEL (reference sequence).

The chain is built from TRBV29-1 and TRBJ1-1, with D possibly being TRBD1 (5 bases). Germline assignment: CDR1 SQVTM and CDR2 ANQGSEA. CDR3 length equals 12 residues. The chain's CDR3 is CLAQGEGTEAFF. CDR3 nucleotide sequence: TGCCTGGCCCAAGGGGAAGGAACTGAAGCTTTCTTT.

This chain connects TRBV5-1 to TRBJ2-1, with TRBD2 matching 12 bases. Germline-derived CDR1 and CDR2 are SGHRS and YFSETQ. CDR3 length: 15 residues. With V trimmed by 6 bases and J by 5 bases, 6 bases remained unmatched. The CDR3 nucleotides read TGCGCCAGCACCATAGGACTAGCGGGGAACAATGAGCAGTTCTTC. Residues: CASTIGLAGNNEQFF.

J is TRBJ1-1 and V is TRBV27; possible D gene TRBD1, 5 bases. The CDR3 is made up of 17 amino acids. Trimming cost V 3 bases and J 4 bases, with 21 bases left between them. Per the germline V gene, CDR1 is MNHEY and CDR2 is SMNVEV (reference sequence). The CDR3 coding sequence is TGTGCCAGCAGTTTGTTAGGGGTAAAGGGAGCGGGCACTGAAGCTTTCTTT. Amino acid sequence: CASSLLGVKGAGTEAFF.